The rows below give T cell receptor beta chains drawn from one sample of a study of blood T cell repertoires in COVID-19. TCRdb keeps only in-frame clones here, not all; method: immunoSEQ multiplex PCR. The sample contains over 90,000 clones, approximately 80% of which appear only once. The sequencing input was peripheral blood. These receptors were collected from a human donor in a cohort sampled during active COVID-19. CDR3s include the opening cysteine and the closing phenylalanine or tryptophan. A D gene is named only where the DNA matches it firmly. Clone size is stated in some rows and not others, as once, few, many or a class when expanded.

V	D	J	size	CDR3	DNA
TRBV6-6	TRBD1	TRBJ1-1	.	CASSQRDRLNTEAFF	TGTGCCAGCAGCCAAAGGGACAGGTTGAACACTGAAGCTTTCTTT
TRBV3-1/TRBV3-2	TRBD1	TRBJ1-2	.	CASSQDGQGSYGYTF	TGTGCCAGCAGCCAAGATGGACAGGGTAGCTATGGCTACACCTTC
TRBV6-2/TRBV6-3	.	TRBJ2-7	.	CASSTGLLAYEQYF	TGTGCCAGCAGCACCGGACTCCTTGCCTACGAGCAGTACTTC
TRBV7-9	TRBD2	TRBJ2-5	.	CASRPPGLAGAGETQYF	TGTGCCAGCAGGCCACCGGGACTAGCGGGGGCGGGGGAGACCCAGTACTTC
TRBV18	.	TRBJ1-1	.	CASSPIRGQQNTEAFF	TGTGCCAGCTCACCGATAAGGGGCCAGCAGAACACTGAAGCTTTCTTT
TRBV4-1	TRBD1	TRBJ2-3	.	CASSLGDRGTDTQYF	TGCGCCAGCAGCCTCGGGGACAGGGGGACAGATACGCAGTATTTT
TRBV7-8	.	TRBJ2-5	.	CASSLVGGVETQYF	TGTGCCAGCAGCTTAGTCGGGGGTGTGGAGACCCAGTACTTC
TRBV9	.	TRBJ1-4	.	CASSVEAGTEKLFF	TGTGCCAGCAGCGTAGAGGCGGGAACTGAAAAACTGTTTTTT
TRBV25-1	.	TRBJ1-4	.	CASLQGTNEKLFF	TGTGCCAGCCTCCAGGGAACTAATGAAAAACTGTTTTTT
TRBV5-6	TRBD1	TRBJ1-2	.	CASSLETGIYGYTF	TGTGCCAGCAGCTTGGAGACAGGGATCTATGGCTACACCTTC
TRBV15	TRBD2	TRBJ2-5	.	CATSAGGGGTRKTQYF	TGTGCCACCAGCGCGGGGGGAGGGGGGACAAGGAAGACCCAGTACTTC
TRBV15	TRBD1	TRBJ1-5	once	CATSRIRQGQPQHF	TGTGCCACCAGCAGAATAAGACAGGGTCAGCCCCAGCATTTT
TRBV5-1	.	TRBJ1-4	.	CASSLGSATNEKLFF	TGCGCCAGCAGCTTGGGCAGCGCAACTAATGAAAAACTGTTTTTT
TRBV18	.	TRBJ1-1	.	CASSPLAVPNTEAFF	TGTGCCAGCTCCCCACTAGCAGTCCCAAACACTGAAGCTTTCTTT
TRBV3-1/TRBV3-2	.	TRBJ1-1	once	CASSQGLPPSTEAFF	TGTGCCAGCAGCCAAGGTCTCCCCCCTAGCACTGAAGCTTTCTTT
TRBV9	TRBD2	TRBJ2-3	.	CASRSRGGQDTQYF	TGTGCCAGCCGCTCCCGGGGGGGACAAGATACGCAGTATTTT
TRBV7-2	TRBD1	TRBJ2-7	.	CASSLTRDSSYEQYF	TGTGCCAGCAGCTTAACCCGGGACAGCTCCTACGAGCAGTACTTC
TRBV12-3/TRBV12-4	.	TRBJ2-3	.	CATDRGGDTQYF	TGTGCCACGGATAGGGGGGGGGATACGCAGTATTTT
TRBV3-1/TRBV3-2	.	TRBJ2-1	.	CASSQDPGVPNYNEQFF	TGTGCCAGCAGCCAAGATCCCGGGGTTCCCAACTACAATGAGCAGTTCTTC
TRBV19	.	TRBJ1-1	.	CATSRQVMNTEAFF	TGTGCCACCTCGAGACAGGTTATGAACACTGAAGCTTTCTTT
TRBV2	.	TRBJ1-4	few	CASIFPQGKLFF	TGTGCCAGCATCTTCCCACAGGGAAAACTGTTTTTT
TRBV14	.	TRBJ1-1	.	CASSRLPEGRGTEAFF	TGTGCCAGCAGCCGCCTCCCGGAGGGACGGGGCACTGAAGCTTTCTTT
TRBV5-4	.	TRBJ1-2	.	CASSGGMAQTPLYYGYTF	TGTGCCAGCAGTGGCGGGATGGCCCAAACCCCCCTCTACTATGGCTACACCTTC
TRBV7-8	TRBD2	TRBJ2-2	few	CASRPTSGGAGTGELFF	TGTGCCAGCAGGCCGACTAGCGGGGGGGCGGGAACCGGGGAGCTGTTTTTT
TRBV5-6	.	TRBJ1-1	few	CASSLVRTEKAFF	TGTGCCAGCAGCTTGGTTCGGACAGAAAAAGCTTTCTTT
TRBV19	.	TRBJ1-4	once	CASSIPGAGEKLFF	TGTGCCAGTAGTATACCCGGCGCGGGGGAAAAACTGTTTTTT
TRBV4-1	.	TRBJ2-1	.	CASSLGLGSYNEQFF	TGCGCCAGCAGCCTCGGACTGGGCTCCTACAATGAGCAGTTCTTC
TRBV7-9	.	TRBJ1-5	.	CASARSDYSNQPQHF	TGTGCCAGCGCCCGTTCTGACTATAGCAATCAGCCCCAGCATTTT
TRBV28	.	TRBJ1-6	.	CASTLGGSNNSPLHF	TGTGCCAGCACCCTGGGGGGATCTAATAATTCACCCCTCCACTTT
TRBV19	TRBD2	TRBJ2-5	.	CASSRTSVTETQYF	TGTGCCAGTAGTAGGACTAGCGTCACAGAGACCCAGTACTTC
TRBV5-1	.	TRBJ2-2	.	CASHPRGTVNTGELFF	TGCGCCAGCCACCCCCGGGGGACAGTGAACACCGGGGAGCTGTTTTTT
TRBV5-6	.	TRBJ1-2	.	CASSFPGTRSYTF	TGTGCCAGCAGCTTTCCCGGGACTCGGAGCTACACCTTC
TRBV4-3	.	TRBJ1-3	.	CASSQGLGQPNTIYF	TGCGCCAGCAGCCAAGGTTTAGGACAGCCCAACACCATATATTTT
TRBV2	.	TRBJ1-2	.	CASSEARGYGYTF	TGTGCCAGCAGTGAAGCTCGGGGGTATGGCTACACCTTC
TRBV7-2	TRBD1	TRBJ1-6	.	CASSSRGTENNSPLHF	TGTGCCAGCAGCTCGCGTGGGACAGAAAATAATTCACCCCTCCACTTT
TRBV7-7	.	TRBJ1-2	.	CASSPYLGGEGGYTF	TGTGCTAGCAGCCCCTACCTGGGGGGGGAGGGTGGCTACACCTTC
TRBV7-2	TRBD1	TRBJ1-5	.	CASTCRGGQCPQPQHF	TGTGCCAGCACCTGCAGAGGGGGCCAATGCCCTCAGCCCCAGCATTTT
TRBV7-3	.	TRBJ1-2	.	CASSLRGGDGYTF	TGTGCCAGCAGCTTAAGAGGAGGTGATGGCTACACCTTC
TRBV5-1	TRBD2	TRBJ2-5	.	CASRYSGGEETQYF	TGCGCCAGCAGATATAGCGGGGGGGAAGAGACCCAGTACTTC
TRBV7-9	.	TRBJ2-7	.	CASSLQQVGEQYF	TGTGCCAGCAGCTTACAACAGGTGGGCGAGCAGTACTTC
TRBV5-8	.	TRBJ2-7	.	CASSPPGHRWEQYF	TGTGCCAGCAGCCCCCCGGGACACCGTTGGGAGCAGTACTTC
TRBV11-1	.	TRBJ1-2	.	CASSLTGQKGYTF	TGTGCCAGCAGCTTAACAGGACAGAAGGGCTACACCTTC
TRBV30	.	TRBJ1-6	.	CAWSGGASSYNSPLHF	TGTGCCTGGAGCGGGGGAGCGAGCTCCTATAATTCACCCCTCCACTTT
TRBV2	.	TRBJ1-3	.	CASSEALRGNTIYF	TGTGCCAGCAGTGAAGCGCTTCGGGGAAACACCATATATTTT
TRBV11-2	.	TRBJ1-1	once	CASSLDPGDAFF	TGTGCCAGCAGCTTAGATCCGGGGGACGCTTTCTTT
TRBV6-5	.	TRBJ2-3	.	CASSSNRARQYF	TGTGCCAGCAGTTCAAATAGAGCGAGGCAGTATTTT
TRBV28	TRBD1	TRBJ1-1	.	CASTSRGRGYTEAFF	TGTGCCAGCACGTCGAGGGGGCGTGGGTACACTGAAGCTTTCTTT
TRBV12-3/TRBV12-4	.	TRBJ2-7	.	CASGTYYEQYF	TGTGCCAGCGGGACTTACTACGAGCAGTACTTC
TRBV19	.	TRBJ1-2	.	CASSRQFSYGYTF	TGTGCCAGTAGCCGACAGTTCTCATATGGCTACACCTTC
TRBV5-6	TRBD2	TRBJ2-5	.	CASSLAAGETQYF	TGTGCCAGCAGCTTGGCAGCGGGGGAGACCCAGTACTTC
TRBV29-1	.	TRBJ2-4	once	CSGGDWGKNIQYF	TGCAGCGGCGGGGATTGGGGTAAAAACATTCAGTACTTC
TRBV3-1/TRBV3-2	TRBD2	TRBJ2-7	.	CASSQATGTSYEQYF	TGTGCCAGCAGCCAAGCCACCGGGACTAGCTACGAGCAGTACTTC
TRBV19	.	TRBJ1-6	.	CASSLRGPLISYNSPLHF	TGTGCCAGTAGTCTACGAGGGCCGCTGATCTCCTATAATTCACCCCTCCACTTT
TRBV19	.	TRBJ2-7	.	CATPPGIYEQYF	TGTGCCACCCCCCCAGGAATCTACGAGCAGTACTTC
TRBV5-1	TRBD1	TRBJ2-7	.	CASALRTAGQGVYEQYF	TGCGCCAGTGCACTGCGGACGGCGGGACAGGGGGTCTACGAGCAGTACTTC
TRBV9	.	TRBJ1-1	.	CASSVDYNTEAFF	TGTGCCAGCAGCGTAGATTATAACACTGAAGCTTTCTTT
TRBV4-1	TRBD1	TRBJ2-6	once	CASSQDGDRGFAGANVLTF	TGCGCCAGCAGCCAAGACGGGGACAGGGGATTCGCTGGGGCCAACGTCCTGACTTTC